This T cell receptor beta chain was sequenced during a study of blood T cell repertoires in COVID-19. In the study overall: Spain, Italy and the United States supplied samples that represented acute and convalescent COVID-19. PBMCs, B-cell-depleted T cells, or T cells were the source of the cDNA or gDNA that made up the material.

CDR1 SGHRS and CDR2 YFSETQ come from the germline V gene. The CDR3 covers 15 residues. With V trimmed by 0 bases and J by 5 bases, 3 bases remained unmatched. Authors' methods: Nucleated cell number was recorded as an estimate derived from reference gene primer amplification. The protocol was immunoSEQ multiplex PCR, while the TCRdb copy is restricted to in-frame clones and leaves out a portion. That table supplies the V and J calls and clone size; D and trimming were determined from the DNA. The sample lists some 120,000 clones; about 80% were seen once. V and J are TRBV5-1 and TRBJ2-1, with 9 bases fitting TRBD2. The origin of this receptor is a human donor in a cohort sampled during active COVID-19. Sequencing was performed on peripheral blood. CDR3 loop: CASSLGSGSNNEQFF. DNA of the CDR3: TGCGCCAGCAGCTTGGGTAGCGGGAGTAACAATGAGCAGTTCTTC.